The clone carrying this T cell receptor beta chain was counted at least ten times. The entry originates in a study of CD8+CD57+ T cells in acquired aplastic anemia. The CDR3 sequence is 15 residues long. Between the trimmed V and J ends, which lost 6 bases and 0 bases, there was a span of 14 bases. The germline gives CDR1 MNHNS, CDR2 SASEGT. Investigators profiled TCR beta VDJ and CDR3 from genomic DNA template. Each CDR3 protein gets one entry after TCRdb re-called the reads with MiXCR. The repertoire holds approximately 190,000 distinct CDR3 sequences, with roughly 64% as singletons. Source material: sorted CD4+, CD8+, or CD8+CD57+ T cells (not recorded which) from PBMCs. The J gene is TRBJ1-1, the V gene TRBV6-1, with D perhaps matching TRBD1 (5 bases). The receptor was derived from a human donor with severe aplastic anemia or a healthy control (not recorded which). The CDR3 DNA sequence: TGTGCCAGCAGCGGCCGGGACGGCTTGAACACTGAAGCTTTCTTT. Amino acid sequence: CASSGRDGLNTEAFF.